The 27 T cell receptor beta chains below all came from one sample that was sequenced in a study of technical replicates of blood from several donors. This table comes from immunoSEQ multiplex PCR, and its TCRdb copy is limited to in-frame clones, with some not included. The data show around 80,000 clones, about 91% seen once. Sequenced sample: T cells isolated from PBMCs. The receptors originated from a human donor in good health.

V is TRBV9 and J is TRBJ1-2; TRBD1 is a possible D gene (5 bases). Trimming pared 7 bases from V and 6 bases from J, leaving 22 bases between. The CDR3 is 15 amino acids. Germline CDR1 SGDLS, CDR2 YYNGEE. CDR3 region: CASGDSTQLINGYTF. The CDR3 bases are TGTGCCAGCGGAGACAGCACCCAATTAATTAATGGCTACACCTTC.

This clone was detected a few times. The chain couples TRBV11-2 to TRBJ1-2; 8 bases agree with TRBD1. CDR3 length: 15 amino acids. Germline CDR1 and CDR2: SGHAT and FQNNGV. Unmatched junction bases numbered 11, after V lost 4 bases and J lost 7 bases. In nucleotides, the CDR3 is TGTGCCAGCAGCTCCCCGACAGGGGCCACCTTTGGCTACACCTTC. It specifies CASSSPTGATFGYTF.

The chain combines TRBV15 with TRBJ2-2; possibly TRBD1 for D (6 bases). V lost 0 bases and J lost 4, with 12 bases in between. The CDR3 spans 16 residues. The germline V gene encodes CDR1 LNHNV and CDR2 YYDKDF (reference sequence). CDR3 amino acids: CATSRDSGAGTGELFF. Written as DNA, the CDR3 is TGTGCCACCAGCAGAGACTCAGGGGCGGGCACCGGGGAGCTGTTTTTT.

The chain is built from TRBV19 and TRBJ1-4; D gene unclear. Germline assignment: CDR1 LNHDA and CDR2 SQIVND (reference sequence). This CDR3 has 13 amino acids. V lost 7 bases and J lost 7, with 13 bases in between. CDR3 nucleotide sequence: TGTGCCAGTATGGCGGGAGGAAGTGAAAAACTGTTTTTT. As protein: CASMAGGSEKLFF.

The V gene is TRBV28, the J gene TRBJ1-1; D unclear. Trimming stripped 3 bases from V and 3 bases from J, with 8 bases between. Looked up from germline, CDR1 is MDHEN and CDR2 is SYDVKM. This CDR3 region has 13 residues. DNA for the CDR3: TGTGCCAGCAGTTTTTGGGAGGACACTGAAGCTTTCTTT. Protein product: CASSFWEDTEAFF.

The V and J genes are TRBV6-5 and TRBJ2-7, with D maybe TRBD2 (5 bases). Germline V gene sequence: CDR1 MNHEY, CDR2 SVGAGI. The CDR3 has 14 residues. V was cut by 4 bases and J by 3 bases, with 13 bases left in between. The CDR3 nucleotides are TGTGCCAGCAGTTCAACAGCGGCCCTCTACGAGCAGTACTTC. Translated: CASSSTAALYEQYF.

V is TRBV4-3 and J is TRBJ1-1; 8 bases map to TRBD1. V lost 0 bases and J lost 1; bases outside the gene matches: 10. Germline V gene data show CDR1 as LGHNA and CDR2 as YSLEER. This CDR3 comprises 18 residues. DNA of the CDR3: TGCGCCAGCAGCCAAGATACGCGGCAGGGGGCGGGGAACACTGAAGCTTTCTTT. Translated, it gives CASSQDTRQGAGNTEAFF.

This clone came up once. The V and J genes are TRBV7-8 and TRBJ2-1; a possible D gene is TRBD2 (6 bases). The CDR3 runs 18 residues. Germline CDR1 and CDR2: SGHVS and FQNEAQ. Trimming shortened V by 0 bases and J by 1 base, and 16 bases separated the two germline ends. DNA of the CDR3: TGTGCCAGCAGCTTAGCGCTAGCCGGGAGCAGGTCCTACAATGAGCAGTTCTTC. Amino acid sequence: CASSLALAGSRSYNEQFF.

V and J are TRBV28 and TRBJ2-1, with 7 bases aligning to TRBD2. The V gene's germline CDR1 is MDHEN and CDR2 SYDVKM. The CDR3 is 15 amino acids. Losses at the gene ends were 4 bases for V and 7 bases for J; bases not matched to a gene: 10. The CDR3 here is CASSSSGARKNEQFF. The CDR3 region has the DNA TGTGCCAGCAGTTCAAGCGGGGCCAGGAAGAATGAGCAGTTCTTC.

This clone was recorded a few times. The V gene is TRBV27, the J gene TRBJ1-1, with D hard to call. V shed 1 base and J shed 11 bases, with 14 bases lying between them. Germline loops: CDR1 MNHEY, CDR2 SMNVEV (reference sequence). CDR3 length equals 13 residues. The CDR3 nucleotides are TGTGCCAGCAGTTTATTCGCGGGGAATGACGCTTTCTTT. Translation: CASSLFAGNDAFF.

The V gene is TRBV7-6, the J gene TRBJ1-4; perhaps TRBD1 as D (5 bases). The CDR3 is made up of 15 amino acids. Looked up from germline, CDR1 is SGHVS and CDR2 is FNYEAQ. The ends were cut back, 1 base at V and 4 bases at J, with 10 bases in the middle. The CDR3: CASSLEVTDNEKLFF. CDR3 sequence (DNA): TGTGCCAGCAGCTTAGAAGTGACAGATAATGAAAAACTGTTTTTT.

V gene TRBV15 combines with J gene TRBJ2-2; 7 positions match TRBD1. Germline values: CDR1 LNHNV, CDR2 YYDKDF (reference sequence). V trimming: 5 bases; J trimming: 0 bases; junction bases outside the gene matches: 3. The CDR3 is made up of 15 amino acids. The CDR3 is CATSVGTANTGELFF. CDR3 bases: TGTGCCACCAGCGTGGGGACAGCGAACACCGGGGAGCTGTTTTTT.

This clone appeared a few times. The chain combines TRBV30 with TRBJ1-1; possible D gene TRBD1, 6 bases. Trimming took 0 bases from V and 11 from J, leaving 13 bases between them. CDR1 is GTSNPN, CDR2 SVGIG, per germline (reference sequence). There are 12 residues in the CDR3. The CDR3 sequence: CAWSVQGRGAFF. The CDR3 DNA sequence: TGTGCCTGGAGTGTACAGGGCCGCGGGGCTTTCTTT.

The CDR3 sequence is CASSVDLAVDTQYF. The CDR3 DNA is TGTGCCAGCAGCGTAGATTTAGCTGTCGATACGCAGTATTTT. The chain carries TRBV9 and TRBJ2-3; unclear D gene. V was trimmed by 0 bases and J by 6 bases, leaving 11 bases between them. The CDR3 is made up of 14 amino acids. From germline, CDR1 is SGDLS and CDR2 YYNGEE.

This chain connects TRBV11-2 to TRBJ1-2; maybe TRBD1 (5 bases). The CDR3 loop spans 17 amino acids. Germline assignment: CDR1 SGHAT and CDR2 FQNNGV. The V end lost 0 bases, the J end lost 5 bases, and 19 bases lay between the germline ends. DNA for the CDR3: TGTGCCAGCAGCTTAGACGAAATAGGGGCTAGGGCGTATGGCTACACCTTC. The encoded protein is CASSLDEIGARAYGYTF.

The chain carries TRBV5-6 and TRBJ1-6; a weak D match, TRBD1 (6 bases). Per the germline V gene, CDR1 is SGHDT and CDR2 is YYEEEE. The CDR3 consists of 14 residues. The V gene lost 3 bases and the J gene lost 10 bases, with 14 bases spanning the gap. As DNA, the CDR3 is TGTGCCAGCAGCTCGGACACAGGGAACTCACCCCTCCACTTT. It codes for CASSSDTGNSPLHF.

V gene TRBV29-1 combines with J gene TRBJ2-1; 7 bases agree with TRBD1. Germline V lookup: CDR1 SQVTM, CDR2 ANQGSEA. Trimming removed 6 bases from V and 2 bases from J; junction bases left unmatched: 7. This CDR3 has 14 amino acids. In DNA, the CDR3 is TGCAGCGTCGCGCGACAGGGCCCCTACAATGAGCAGTTCTTC. It specifies CSVARQGPYNEQFF.

The V call is TRBV9, the J call TRBJ2-2; 8 positions match TRBD1. The CDR3 runs to 14 residues. Germline CDR1 reads SGDLS; CDR2 reads YYNGEE. V gave up 5 bases and J gave up 6 bases; unmatched junction bases: 6. The chain's CDR3 is CASSLTGGSGELFF. As DNA, the CDR3 is TGTGCCAGCAGTTTAACAGGGGGGTCCGGGGAGCTGTTTTTT.

The V gene is TRBV18, the J gene TRBJ2-7; 8 nucleotides line up with TRBD1. J was trimmed by 0 bases and V by 3 bases; bases with no gene match: 13. CDR3 length: 18 amino acids. CDR1 and CDR2 from the germline V gene are KGHSH and LQKENI. The CDR3 spells CASSPPYHSGTGSYEQYF. As DNA, the CDR3 is TGTGCCAGCTCACCCCCCTACCACTCCGGGACAGGCTCCTACGAGCAGTACTTC.

The rearrangement links TRBV7-8 to TRBJ2-1, with 15 bases aligning to TRBD2. The CDR3 has 17 amino acids. Germline-derived CDR1 and CDR2 are SGHVS and FQNEAQ. The junction had 2 bases not matched to a gene; V was cut back by 5 bases and J by 0 bases. The CDR3 region is CASSRTSGGASYNEQFF. CDR3 in DNA: TGTGCCAGCAGCAGGACTAGCGGGGGGGCCTCCTACAATGAGCAGTTCTTC.

The chain carries TRBV5-5 and TRBJ1-5, with a tentative D call TRBD1 (5 bases). This CDR3 contains 14 residues. The V and J ends lost 0 bases and 7 bases respectively, with 11 bases between them. CDR1 SGHKS and CDR2 YYEKEE come from the germline V gene (reference sequence). This CDR3 reads CASSLVGEMQPQHF. The CDR3 DNA sequence: TGTGCCAGCAGCTTGGTAGGGGAAATGCAGCCCCAGCATTTT.

This clone appeared a few times. The V and J genes are TRBV18 and TRBJ1-1; 7 bases match TRBD1. Germline loops: CDR1 KGHSH, CDR2 LQKENI. Trimming removed 5 bases from V and 6 bases from J; junction bases left unmatched: 9. CDR3 length: 14 residues. The CDR3: CASSSQGRGAEAFF. CDR3 coding DNA: TGTGCCAGCTCATCACAGGGGAGGGGTGCTGAAGCTTTCTTT.

Turning to this clone: Mismatch with germline at one junction end may stem from a read error. The CDR3 region is CASSYLTEDCF. The DNA of the CDR3 is TGTGCCAGCAGCTATTTGACAGAAGACTGTTTT. The V gene is TRBV5-6, the J gene TRBJ1-4; D is possibly TRBD1 (5 bases). The CDR3 is 11 residues long. CDR1 and CDR2 from the germline V gene are SGHDT and YYEEEE.

The chain recombines TRBV20-1 with TRBJ2-3; D is unclear. Trimming stripped 0 bases from V and 8 bases from J, with 6 bases between. The germline gives CDR1 DFQATT, CDR2 SNEGSKA (reference sequence). The CDR3 is 11 residues long. CDR3 sequence (DNA): TGCAGTGCTAGAGAGCTGAGTACGCAGTATTTT. The encoded protein is CSARELSTQYF.

This clone showed up just once. The chain couples TRBV27 to TRBJ1-2; 7 bases are shared with TRBD1. The CDR3 is made up of 13 amino acids. The V gene end was trimmed by 6 bases and the J gene end by 7 bases; junction bases not matched to a gene: 8. In germline, CDR1 is MNHEY, CDR2 SMNVEV (reference sequence). CDR3 nucleotide sequence: TGTGCCAGCAGCCCAGGGGGAGGAGGTGGCTACACCTTC. Translation: CASSPGGGGGYTF.

This clone was detected once. V and J are TRBV6-5 and TRBJ1-2; a weak D match, TRBD1 (5 bases). This CDR3 has 12 amino acids. Trimming pared 4 bases from V and 6 bases from J, leaving 9 bases between. In germline, CDR1 is MNHEY, CDR2 SVGAGI. The CDR3 sequence: CASSSLTDGYTF. The CDR3 nucleotides are TGTGCCAGCAGTTCCCTGACAGATGGCTACACCTTC.

V gene TRBV7-2 combines with J gene TRBJ2-3; D unresolved. Germline CDR1 SGHTA, CDR2 FQGNSA. This CDR3 contains 15 residues. The V gene lost 1 base and the J gene lost 7 bases, with 15 bases spanning the gap. CDR3 sequence: CASSLDRGESYTQYF. CDR3 DNA sequence: TGTGCCAGCAGCTTAGATCGCGGAGAGAGTTATACGCAGTATTTT.